This T cell receptor (beta chain) derives from a study of shared clonotypes between healthy human individuals. Whole-study findings and limits: Large depth notwithstanding, sorted-subset sequencing proved incomplete by rarefaction. Limitation of the genetic and exposure-history diversity represented came from the few donors. A reduction in generation probabilities was seen for non-shared clonotypes relative to those shared by all four donors.

Only in-frame clones appear in the TCRdb table, and some are missing; sequencing was by immunoSEQ multiplex PCR. Among approximately 2,000,000 clones, about 90% were seen once, and the ten largest hold about 0.36%. About this clone itself: Its antigen is as yet unknown.

This CDR3 region has 14 residues. The germline CDR1 and CDR2 sequences are MNHEY and SMNVEV (reference sequence). The junction had 3 bases not matched to a gene; V was cut back by 3 bases and J by 7 bases. Sequenced input: naive CD4+ T cells from PBMCs. Subset reported: CD45RA+ positively selected. This receptor was taken from a man aged 18-30 years in good health. Some clones in this sample may be carry-over from other donors' samples. The chain has TRBV27 and TRBJ1-5, with TRBD1 matching over 10 bases. CDR3 DNA sequence: TGTGCCAGCAGTTTCGGACAGGGGGGCCAGCCCCAGCATTTT. Translated: CASSFGQGGQPQHF.